Below, 21 T cell receptor beta chains from the same sample are listed, as sequenced in a study of vaccination and CD4 T cells after COVID-19. Their target antigens are unknown. The treatment: roughly ten-day PBMC culture with coronavirus spike peptide pools or control peptides (ViraFEST assay). Oncomine TCR Beta short-read sequencing was applied to DNA from cultured CD4+ T cells. TCRdb redid the calling of the PCR reads with MiXCR, one entry per CDR3 protein. The data contain more than 15,000 distinct CDR3 sequences, 55% of them singletons. The sample was CD4+ T cells from blood, cultured in vitro. These receptors came from a human donor who had recovered from COVID-19.

J is TRBJ2-7 and V is TRBV20-1; 7 nucleotides line up with TRBD2. CDR3 size: 15 residues. Trimming at V came to 0 bases and at J to 7 bases, leaving 12 bases not matched to a gene. Germline V gene data show CDR1 as DFQATT and CDR2 as SNEGSKA (reference sequence). CDR3 sequence (DNA): TGCAGTGCTAGAGAGGTCCTGGGACTATTGGGAGAGCAGTACTTC. Translated: CSAREVLGLLGEQYF.

The chain's CDR3 is CASSQQGLGSPLHF. CDR3 in DNA: TGTGCCAGCAGCCAACAGGGCCTGGGTTCACCCCTCCACTTT. J is TRBJ1-6 and V is TRBV7-2; D perhaps matches TRBD1 (6 bases). The CDR3 is 14 amino acids. Trimming left V 5 bases short and J 9 bases short, with 14 bases between. Germline V lookup: CDR1 SGHTA, CDR2 FQGNSA.

This sequence joins TRBV6-1 and TRBJ1-2, with 7 nucleotides matching TRBD1. CDR3 size: 12 residues. CDR1 and CDR2 (germline): MNHNS, SASEGT. J lost 3 bases, V lost 10 bases, and 5 bases had no gene match. For the CDR3, the DNA is TGTGCCACCTCCGGGACAGACTATGGCTACACCTTC. It yields the protein CATSGTDYGYTF.

The chain has TRBV19 and TRBJ2-5, with TRBD2 matching 14 bases. Germline V gene lookup returns CDR1 LNHDA and CDR2 SQIVND (reference sequence). The trim removed 10 bases at V and 4 bases at J, leaving 2 bases unmatched. The CDR3 sequence is 13 residues long. The CDR3 loop is CATGTSGRETQYF. As DNA, the CDR3 is TGTGCCACCGGGACTAGCGGGAGAGAGACCCAGTACTTC.

This chain links TRBV7-2 with TRBJ2-1; D remains ambiguous. CDR1 is SGHTA, CDR2 FQGNSA, per germline. Trimming stripped 7 bases from V and 6 bases from J, with 13 bases between. CDR3 length: 13 amino acids. The CDR3 protein is CASMIGLGNEQFF. The CDR3 nucleotides read TGTGCCAGCATGATAGGGTTAGGCAATGAGCAGTTCTTC.

The chain employs TRBV7-7 and TRBJ2-5, with a weak D call TRBD2 (6 bases). From germline, CDR1 is SSHAT and CDR2 FNYEAQ (reference sequence). The CDR3 contains 15 residues. Trimming left V 1 base short and J 5 bases short, with 14 bases between. DNA for the CDR3: TGTGCCAGCAGCTTAGGAGGAGGGGCAATGGAGACCCAGTACTTC. Residues: CASSLGGGAMETQYF.

The gene calls are TRBV28 and TRBJ2-2, with 8 bases identical to TRBD1. CDR1 and CDR2 from the germline V gene are MDHEN and SYDVKM. The CDR3 length is 18 residues. Trimming at V came to 6 bases and at J to 6 bases, leaving 18 bases not matched to a gene. CDR3 residues: CASRAPPGGVGKPGELFF. The CDR3, as DNA: TGTGCCAGCAGGGCCCCCCCAGGGGGCGTTGGAAAACCCGGGGAGCTGTTTTTT.

Only a few counts were recorded for this clonotype. The V call is TRBV2, the J call TRBJ1-2, with unresolved D. The V end lost 6 bases, the J end lost 2 bases, and 10 bases lay between the germline ends. CDR3 length: 13 residues. CDR1 is SNHLY, CDR2 FYNNEI, per germline. CDR3 loop: CASRNEENYGYTF. In nucleotides, the CDR3 is TGTGCCAGCAGGAACGAGGAGAACTATGGCTACACCTTC.

This clonotype was counted a few times. The V call is TRBV10-1, the J call TRBJ1-2, with a tentative D call TRBD1 (6 bases). The germline CDR1 and CDR2 sequences are WNHNN and SYGVQD (reference sequence). This CDR3 is 13 amino acids long. The V and J ends lost 2 bases and 4 bases respectively, with 8 bases between them. CDR3 region: CASSERRGYGYTF. The DNA of the CDR3 is TGCGCCAGCAGTGAGCGCAGGGGCTATGGCTACACCTTC.

The CDR3 is CASSLQVAAGGPTDTQYF. The CDR3 DNA follows: TGTGCCAGCAGCTTACAGGTGGCAGCGGGAGGGCCCACAGATACGCAGTATTTT. The genes are TRBV7-3 and TRBJ2-3, with TRBD2 matching 10 bases. The CDR3 loop spans 18 amino acids. The germline V gene encodes CDR1 SGHTA and CDR2 FQGTGA. Unmatched junction bases numbered 10, after V lost 2 bases and J lost 2 bases.

Points on this clonotype: At one end, the junction sequence differs from germline, possibly due to a read error. This chain connects TRBV7-3 to TRBJ1-1, with 11 nucleotides matching TRBD1. Germline CDR1 reads SGHTA; CDR2 reads FQGTGA. The CDR3 spans 14 residues. The CDR3 sequence is CASSSLGQGAQRIF. The CDR3 DNA reads as TGTGCCAGCAGCTCCCTTGGACAGGGGGCACAGAGAATCTTT.

The chain links TRBV2 to TRBJ2-5; 11 bases are shared with TRBD2. V lost 8 bases and J lost 5; bases outside the gene matches: 10. There are 15 residues in the CDR3. CDR1 and CDR2 from the germline V gene are SNHLY and FYNNEI. This CDR3 reads CASGLAGGVGETQYF. The CDR3, as DNA: TGTGCCAGCGGTTTAGCGGGAGGGGTAGGTGAGACCCAGTACTTC.

This chain links TRBV19 with TRBJ1-5; no reliable D call. CDR1 is LNHDA and CDR2 is SQIVND in the germline V gene (reference sequence). V lost 9 bases and J lost 5, with 5 bases in between. The CDR3 runs to 10 residues. The CDR3 sequence is CASNYQPQHF. CDR3 bases: TGTGCCAGCAACTATCAGCCCCAGCATTTT.

The rearrangement uses TRBV10-2 and TRBJ2-5; D perhaps matches TRBD2 (5 bases). The CDR3 runs to 11 residues. With 7 bases removed from V and 4 bases from J, the gap between germline ends came to 7 bases. Germline lookup yields CDR1 WSHSY and CDR2 SAAADI. CDR3 in amino acids: CASNSGETQYF. In nucleotides, the CDR3 is TGCGCCAGCAACAGCGGAGAGACCCAGTACTTC.

V and J are TRBV5-1 and TRBJ2-3; 14 bases align to TRBD2. The CDR3 has 17 amino acids. J was trimmed by 0 bases and V by 2 bases; bases with no gene match: 2. Germline V gene sequence: CDR1 SGHRS, CDR2 YFSETQ. As DNA, the CDR3 is TGCGCCAGCAGCTTTGGACTAGCGGGAGGAAGCACAGATACGCAGTATTTT. Protein sequence: CASSFGLAGGSTDTQYF.

This rearrangement joins TRBV30 to TRBJ1-1; TRBD1 matches 9 bases. This CDR3 contains 14 residues. V was clipped by 3 bases and J by 4 bases; unmatched bases: 6. Germline CDR1 GTSNPN, CDR2 SVGIG (reference sequence). This chain's CDR3 is CAWSLGTGSTEAFF. The CDR3 DNA reads TGTGCCTGGAGCCTTGGGACAGGGAGCACTGAAGCTTTCTTT.

This chain links TRBV6-5 with TRBJ1-1; unclear D gene. V dropped 0 bases and J dropped 1 base, with 6 bases sitting between them. CDR3 length: 14 residues. From germline, CDR1 is MNHEY and CDR2 SVGAGI. The CDR3 DNA follows: TGTGCCAGCAGTTACTCCTATGGGAACACTGAAGCTTTCTTT. Protein: CASSYSYGNTEAFF.

The V gene is TRBV20-1, the J gene TRBJ1-2; D possibly corresponds to TRBD1 (5 bases). This CDR3 contains 14 residues. Germline V gene data show CDR1 as DFQATT and CDR2 as SNEGSKA (reference sequence). V lost 3 bases, J lost 3 bases, and 14 bases lay in between. DNA of the CDR3: TGCAGTGCTAGCCCCTCGCGGGGGGACTATGGCTACACCTTC. Its translation: CSASPSRGDYGYTF.

The chain is built from TRBV20-1 and TRBJ2-3; 8 bases match TRBD1. The CDR3 length is 13 residues. V lost 8 bases and J lost 7; bases outside the gene matches: 11. Germline lookup yields CDR1 DFQATT and CDR2 SNEGSKA (reference sequence). CDR3 residues: CSTDRGRQNTQYF. The CDR3 DNA sequence: TGCAGTACCGACAGGGGACGTCAAAATACGCAGTATTTT.

V gene TRBV6-2 or TRBV6-3 combines with J gene TRBJ2-7; TRBD2 matches 10 bases. CDR1 is MNHEY, CDR2 SVGEGT, per germline. The length of the CDR3 is 15 residues. Trimming cost V 6 bases and J 5 bases; bases outside gene matches: 10. The CDR3 DNA is TGTGCCAGCAGCCTATCTCTAGCGGGAGCGGACGAGCAGTACTTC. Protein: CASSLSLAGADEQYF.

The rearrangement links TRBV12-3 or TRBV12-4 to TRBJ2-2; 7 bases map to TRBD1. V gave up 7 bases and J gave up 4 bases; unmatched junction bases: 6. This CDR3 contains 14 residues. The CDR3 DNA follows: TGTGCCAGCATCATGGGACAGAGCACCGGGGAGCTGTTTTTT. Protein: CASIMGQSTGELFF.